This entry lists 9 T cell receptor beta chains sequenced from one sample in a study of blood T cell repertoires in COVID-19. Produced via immunoSEQ multiplex PCR; TCRdb's table is partial and in-frame only. The repertoire holds fewer than 200,000 clones, roughly 87% seen once, with around 1.4% in the top ten. The sample taken for sequencing was peripheral blood. Receptors originate from a woman in her forties or fifties with acute or convalescent COVID-19.

The rearrangement uses TRBV7-9 and TRBJ1-5; TRBD1 matches at 9 bases. Germline loops: CDR1 SEHNR, CDR2 FQNEAQ (reference sequence). Trimming took 1 base from V and 4 from J; bases not matched to a gene: 2. The CDR3 totals 15 residues. The CDR3 region has the DNA TGTGCCAGCAGCTTAGGGGGGACAGGGAATCAGCCCCAGCATTTT. Translation gives CASSLGGTGNQPQHF.

The J gene is TRBJ2-7, the V gene TRBV3-1 (or the pseudogene TRBV3-2), with D tentatively TRBD2 (5 bases). Germline CDR1 is LGHDT and CDR2 is YNNKEL (reference sequence). Deletions cut 1 base from V and 7 bases from J, with 14 bases between. The CDR3 is 14 residues long. The CDR3 region has the DNA TGTGCCAGCAGCCAAGTTATTGAGGGCGTAGAGCAGTACTTC. Translating gives CASSQVIEGVEQYF.

This clone was seen a single time. The chain couples TRBV6-5 to TRBJ1-2, with 9 nucleotides matching TRBD1. J gave up 4 bases and V 5 bases, and 2 bases lay outside the gene matches. The CDR3 is 13 residues long. Germline V gives CDR1 MNHEY, CDR2 SVGAGI. This chain's CDR3 is CASSPDRGYGYTF. CDR3 DNA: TGTGCCAGCAGTCCGGACAGGGGCTATGGCTACACCTTC.

This chain's CDR3 is CARMTSGRYTQYF. The CDR3 nucleotides read TGCGCCAGGATGACTAGCGGGAGATATACGCAGTATTTT. V gene TRBV5-1 combines with J gene TRBJ2-3, with TRBD2 matching 12 bases. Germline V CDR1 and CDR2: SGHRS, YFSETQ. V was pared by 8 bases and J by 7 bases, with 5 bases of the junction left unmatched. This CDR3 contains 13 residues.

The chain is built from TRBV7-2 and TRBJ2-3; 9 bases fit TRBD2. V dropped 0 bases and J dropped 4; count of bases not matched to a gene: 5. CDR1 and CDR2 (germline): SGHTA, FQGNSA. The CDR3 consists of 16 residues. CDR3 nucleotides: TGTGCCAGCAGCTTAGCGTCTAGCGGGAAGGCAGATACGCAGTATTTT. Encoded protein: CASSLASSGKADTQYF. The variable domain in full, completed from reference TRBV7-2 and TRBJ2-3, reads GAGVSQSPSNKVTEKGKDVELRCDPISGHTALYWYRQSLGQGLEFLIYFQGNSAPDKSGLPSDRFSAERTGGSVSTLTIQRTQQEDSAVYLCASSLASSGKADTQYFGPGTRLTVL.

The chain recombines TRBV7-8 with TRBJ1-1; 9 bases match TRBD1. Germline V lookup: CDR1 SGHVS, CDR2 FQNEAQ. This CDR3 comprises 15 residues. The V and J ends lost 5 bases and 0 bases, in that order; junction bases with no gene match: 4. CDR3 amino acids: CASSRGTGLNTEAFF. The CDR3, as DNA: TGTGCCAGCAGCCGAGGGACAGGGCTGAACACTGAAGCTTTCTTT.

The V gene is TRBV19, the J gene TRBJ1-3; TRBD1 aligns across 7 bases. Germline V gives CDR1 LNHDA, CDR2 SQIVND (reference sequence). The CDR3 consists of 13 residues. CDR3 sequence: CNPGDRYGNTIYF. The CDR3 DNA sequence: TGTAATCCTGGGGACAGATATGGAAACACCATATATTTT.

The V and J genes are TRBV5-5 and TRBJ2-7, with 9 bases fitting TRBD1. The V gene's germline CDR1 is SGHKS and CDR2 YYEKEE (reference sequence). The CDR3 totals 14 residues. V dropped 5 bases and J dropped 7; count of bases not matched to a gene: 10. The CDR3 DNA is TGTGCCAGCAGGTGGACAGGGGCACGCCGGGAGCAGTACTTC. Translated: CASRWTGARREQYF.

This chain joins TRBV12-3 or TRBV12-4 and TRBJ2-7; TRBD1 aligns across 8 bases. J gave up 13 bases and V 2 bases, and 10 bases lay outside the gene matches. This CDR3 spans 13 amino acids. The CDR3 protein is CASSLQNRDRPYF. In DNA, the CDR3 is TGTGCCAGCAGTTTACAGAACCGGGACAGGCCTTACTTC.